This T cell receptor (beta chain) appears in the sequencing data of a study of T cell repertoires in cytomegalovirus infection. About the research overall: It was the public TCR beta signatures that indicated both CMV infection and matching HLA type.

TCRdb re-called the reads through MiXCR, storing one row per CDR3 protein. The data contain about 180,000 distinct CDR3 sequences, roughly 17% of them singletons. The CDR3 runs to 16 residues. The ends lost 4 bases at V and 8 bases at J; junction bases unmatched: 11. General study points: Adding up the frequency of public TCR beta families identified people who carried CMV plus the relevant HLA. Predominance within the ex vivo response was attributable to HLA-C-restricted CMV-specific TCR beta clonotypes.

With regard to this clonotype: Its antigen is still unknown.

Sequencing was carried out using CD8+ T cells from PBMCs. This chain connects TRBV12-3 or TRBV12-4 to TRBJ2-1; TRBD2 matches 10 bases. The TCR was taken from a human donor in good health (CMV status not recorded). Some clones in this sample may be carry-over from other donors' samples. CDR3 sequence reads: CASSSTHLAGGYEQFF. The CDR3 DNA reads TGTGCCAGCAGTTCCACTCACTTAGCGGGGGGCTATGAGCAGTTCTTC.